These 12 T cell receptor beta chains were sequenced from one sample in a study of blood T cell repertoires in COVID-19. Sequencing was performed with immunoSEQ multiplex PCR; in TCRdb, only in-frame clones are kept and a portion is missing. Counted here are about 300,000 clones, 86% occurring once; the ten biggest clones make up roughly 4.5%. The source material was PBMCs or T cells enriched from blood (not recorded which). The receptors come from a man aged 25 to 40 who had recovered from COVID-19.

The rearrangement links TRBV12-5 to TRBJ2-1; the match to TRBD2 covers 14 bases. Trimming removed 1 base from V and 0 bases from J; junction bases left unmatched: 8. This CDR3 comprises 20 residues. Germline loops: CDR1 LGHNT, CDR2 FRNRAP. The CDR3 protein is CASGLGLGTSGSYSYNEQFF. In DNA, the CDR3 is TGTGCTAGTGGTTTGGGGTTAGGGACTAGCGGGAGTTACTCCTACAATGAGCAGTTCTTC.

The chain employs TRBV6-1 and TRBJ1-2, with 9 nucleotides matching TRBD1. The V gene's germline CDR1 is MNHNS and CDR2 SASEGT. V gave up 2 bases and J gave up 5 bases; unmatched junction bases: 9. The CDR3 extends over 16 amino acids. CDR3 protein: CASSESYPGTGYGYTF. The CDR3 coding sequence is TGTGCCAGCAGTGAAAGTTACCCAGGGACAGGGTATGGCTACACCTTC.

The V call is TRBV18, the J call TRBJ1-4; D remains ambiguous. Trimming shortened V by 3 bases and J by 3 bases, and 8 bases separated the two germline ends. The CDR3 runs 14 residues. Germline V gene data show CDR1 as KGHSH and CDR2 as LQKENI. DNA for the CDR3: TGTGCCAGCTCACCCGGGGTTGCTAATGAAAAACTGTTTTTT. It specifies CASSPGVANEKLFF.

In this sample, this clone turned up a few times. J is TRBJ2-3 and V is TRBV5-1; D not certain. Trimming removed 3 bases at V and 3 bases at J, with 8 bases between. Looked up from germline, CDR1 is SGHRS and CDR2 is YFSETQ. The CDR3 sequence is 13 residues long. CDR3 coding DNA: TGCGCCAGCAGCTACAAATGGACAGATACGCAGTATTTT. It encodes CASSYKWTDTQYF.

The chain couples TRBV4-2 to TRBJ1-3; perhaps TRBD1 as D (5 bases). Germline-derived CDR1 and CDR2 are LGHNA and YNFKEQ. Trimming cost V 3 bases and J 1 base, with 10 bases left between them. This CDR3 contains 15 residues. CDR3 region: CASSQEPGSGNTIYF. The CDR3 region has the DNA TGTGCCAGCAGCCAGGAACCAGGGTCTGGAAACACCATATATTTT.

The CDR3 bases are TGTGCCAGTAGTATTGGACAGGACTATGGCTACACCTTC. Its protein is CASSIGQDYGYTF. The chain combines TRBV19 with TRBJ1-2; TRBD1 matches 7 bases. This CDR3 region has 13 residues. From germline, CDR1 is LNHDA and CDR2 SQIVND (reference sequence). V shed 3 bases, J shed 3 bases, and the junction held 1 base outside the gene matches.

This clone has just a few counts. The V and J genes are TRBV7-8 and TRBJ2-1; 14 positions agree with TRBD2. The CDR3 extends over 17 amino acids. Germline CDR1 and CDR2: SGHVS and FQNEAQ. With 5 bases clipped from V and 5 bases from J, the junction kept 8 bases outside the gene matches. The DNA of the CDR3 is TGTGCCAGCAGCACCGGGACTAGCGGGGGCCTTCACAATGAGCAGTTCTTC. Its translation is CASSTGTSGGLHNEQFF. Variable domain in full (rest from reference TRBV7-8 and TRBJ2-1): GAGVSQSPRYKVAKRGQDVALRCDPISGHVSLFWYQQALGQGPEFLTYFQNEAQLDKSGLPSDRFFAERPEGSVSTLKIQRTQQEDSAVYLCASSTGTSGGLHNEQFFGPGTRLTVL.

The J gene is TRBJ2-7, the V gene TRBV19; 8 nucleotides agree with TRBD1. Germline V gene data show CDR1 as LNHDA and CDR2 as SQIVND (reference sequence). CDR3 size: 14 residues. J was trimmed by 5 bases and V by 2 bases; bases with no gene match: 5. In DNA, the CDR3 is TGTGCCAGTAGTATACCAGGGGGCGGGAACGAGCAGTACTTC. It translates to CASSIPGGGNEQYF.

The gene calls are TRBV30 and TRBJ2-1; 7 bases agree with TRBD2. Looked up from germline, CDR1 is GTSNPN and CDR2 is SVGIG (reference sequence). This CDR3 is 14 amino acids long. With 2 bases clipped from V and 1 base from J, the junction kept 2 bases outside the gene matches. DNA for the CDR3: TGTGCCTGGAGTCCCGGGGGGTCCTACAATGAGCAGTTCTTC. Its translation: CAWSPGGSYNEQFF.

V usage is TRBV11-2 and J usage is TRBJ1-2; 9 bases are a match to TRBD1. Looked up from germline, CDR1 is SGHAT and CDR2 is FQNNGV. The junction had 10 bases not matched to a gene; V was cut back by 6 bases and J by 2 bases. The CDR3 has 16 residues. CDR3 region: CASSSTRQGGNYGYTF. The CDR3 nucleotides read TGTGCCAGCAGTTCCACGAGACAGGGGGGAAACTATGGCTACACCTTC.

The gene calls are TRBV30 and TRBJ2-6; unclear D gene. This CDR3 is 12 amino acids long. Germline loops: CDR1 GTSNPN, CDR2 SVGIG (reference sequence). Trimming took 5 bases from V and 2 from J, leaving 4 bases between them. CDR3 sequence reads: CAWSTGANVLTF. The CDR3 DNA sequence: TGTGCCTGGTCCACTGGGGCCAACGTCCTGACTTTC. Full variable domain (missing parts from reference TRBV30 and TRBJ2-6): SQTIHQWPATLVQPVGSPLSLECTVEGTSNPNLYWYRQAAGRGLQLLFYSVGIGQISSEVPQNLSASRPQDRQFILSSKKLLLSDSGFYLCAWSTGANVLTFGAGSRLTVL.

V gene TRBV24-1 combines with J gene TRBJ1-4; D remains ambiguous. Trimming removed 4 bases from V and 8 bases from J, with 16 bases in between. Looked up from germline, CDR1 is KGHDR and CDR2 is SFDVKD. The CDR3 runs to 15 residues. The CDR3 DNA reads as TGTGCCACCAGTGACCCGGGCCCCTCGGGGGAAAAACTGTTTTTT. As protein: CATSDPGPSGEKLFF.